The sequence of this TCR beta chain was determined in a study of shared clonotypes between healthy human individuals. As for this clone: Its antigen is unidentified.

The study's findings and limits: Memory subsets generally showed lower estimated richness than naive subsets. With few donors, the genetic and exposure-history diversity represented was limited.

CDR1 SGHTA and CDR2 FQGNSA come from the germline V gene. This CDR3 comprises 13 residues. V gave up 5 bases and J gave up 6 bases, with 14 bases separating them. Some clones are missing from TCRdb's copy, which holds only in-frame ones; the method was immunoSEQ multiplex PCR. Altogether about 1.9 million clones are present, just over 90% being singletons, with the ten largest covering more than 1.5%. Naivety among CD8 cells was defined by CD45RO negativity and positive CCR7 selection, thereby excluding terminally differentiated effector memory CD45RA+ cells. V usage is TRBV7-2 and J usage is TRBJ2-7; D is unresolved. The clonotype comes from a man between 18 and 29 years old in good health. Some clones in this sample may be carry-over from other donors' samples. Material: naive CD8+ T cells from PBMCs. This CDR3 is CASSPPIPLEQYF. The CDR3 DNA reads as TGTGCCAGCAGCCCTCCGATCCCCCTCGAGCAGTACTTC.